Following are 25 T cell receptor beta chains from one sample sequenced in a study of cytomegalovirus exposure and HLA in healthy donors. Generated by immunoSEQ multiplex PCR, the TCRdb table keeps only in-frame clones and is missing some. The sample has some 240,000 clones, about 90% seen once. The sequenced material came from PBMCs. The receptors were gathered from a woman aged 25 to 39 in good health and CMV-seropositive.

The V call is TRBV5-8, the J call TRBJ2-7, with 10 bases fitting TRBD1. The CDR3 is 14 residues long. CDR1 is SGHTS, CDR2 YDEGEE, per germline. Unmatched junction bases numbered 4, after V lost 5 bases and J lost 2 bases. In DNA form, the CDR3 reads TGTGCCAGCAGGTGGACAGGGGGGCCCTACGAGCAGTACTTC. This sequence encodes CASRWTGGPYEQYF.

This chain connects TRBV27 to TRBJ1-5, with TRBD1 identical over 10 bases. Germline CDR1 reads MNHEY; CDR2 reads SMNVEV (reference sequence). The CDR3 spans 18 residues. V lost 5 bases, J lost 0 bases, and 10 bases stayed unmatched. The CDR3 DNA follows: TGTGCCAGCAGTCCTAGGACAGGGGGTGCCTATAGCAATCAGCCCCAGCATTTT. This translates into CASSPRTGGAYSNQPQHF.

The rearrangement uses TRBV29-1 and TRBJ1-2; the match to TRBD1 covers 7 bases. The V gene end was trimmed by 2 bases and the J gene end by 1 base; junction bases not matched to a gene: 7. This CDR3 has 15 amino acids. Germline V gives CDR1 SQVTM, CDR2 ANQGSEA. The CDR3, as DNA: TGCAGCGTTGAAACTATCCAGGGGGTTAACTATGGCTACACCTTC. Protein sequence: CSVETIQGVNYGYTF.

The chain employs TRBV2 and TRBJ2-1; 7 bases match TRBD2. Unmatched junction bases numbered 7, after V lost 4 bases and J lost 1 base. This CDR3 has 16 amino acids. In germline, CDR1 is SNHLY, CDR2 FYNNEI. The CDR3 sequence: CASSVEISGSYNEQFF. In nucleotides, the CDR3 is TGTGCCAGCAGTGTTGAGATTAGCGGGTCCTACAATGAGCAGTTCTTC.

V and J are TRBV7-6 and TRBJ2-3; D remains unclear. The CDR3 runs 13 residues. With 0 bases removed from V and 4 bases from J, the gap between germline ends came to 5 bases. Germline CDR1 is SGHVS and CDR2 is FNYEAQ. The CDR3 nucleotides are TGTGCCAGCAGCTTAGCGCGTTCAGATACGCAGTATTTT. It yields the protein CASSLARSDTQYF.

This clone appeared a single time. The chain has TRBV11-2 and TRBJ2-5; the D gene is possibly TRBD2 (7 bases). Germline lookup yields CDR1 SGHAT and CDR2 FQNNGV. The V end lost 1 base, the J end lost 0 bases, and 9 bases lay between the germline ends. The CDR3 consists of 15 residues. The CDR3 sequence is CASSLVGGDQETQYF. The CDR3 region has the DNA TGTGCCAGCAGCTTAGTAGGGGGGGACCAAGAGACCCAGTACTTC.

The V gene is TRBV27, the J gene TRBJ2-7, with 8 positions matching TRBD1. Looked up from germline, CDR1 is MNHEY and CDR2 is SMNVEV (reference sequence). With V trimmed by 6 bases and J by 7 bases, 11 bases remained unmatched. There are 14 residues in the CDR3. CDR3 sequence: CASSSGQALMEQYF. Written as DNA, the CDR3 is TGTGCCAGCAGCTCGGGACAGGCCTTGATGGAGCAGTACTTC.

CDR3 sequence reads: CASMEGGWAGELFF. The CDR3 region has the DNA TGTGCCAGTATGGAAGGCGGGTGGGCCGGGGAGCTGTTTTTT. The V gene is TRBV19, the J gene TRBJ2-2; possibly TRBD2 for D (5 bases). V gave up 7 bases and J gave up 6 bases, with 15 bases separating them. CDR1 and CDR2 (germline): LNHDA, SQIVND (reference sequence). The length of the CDR3 is 14 residues.

This clone was counted between two and nine times. The V call is TRBV5-8, the J call TRBJ2-7, with 7 bases lining up with TRBD1. The CDR3 length is 13 residues. The ends lost 2 bases at V and 8 bases at J; junction bases unmatched: 7. The V gene's germline CDR1 is SGHTS and CDR2 YDEGEE. CDR3 in amino acids: CASSLEQGFQQYF. CDR3 bases: TGTGCCAGCAGCTTAGAACAGGGGTTCCAGCAGTACTTC.

This sequence joins TRBV4-2 and TRBJ2-3, with TRBD2 identical over 9 bases. The ends lost 1 base at V and 1 base at J; junction bases unmatched: 12. The CDR3 has 19 amino acids. Per the germline V gene, CDR1 is LGHNA and CDR2 is YNFKEQ. Here the CDR3 reads CASSQGPPAAGGGTDTQYF. The CDR3 coding sequence is TGTGCCAGCAGCCAAGGGCCGCCGGCGGCGGGAGGGGGCACAGATACGCAGTATTTT.

The chain uses TRBV29-1 and TRBJ1-1; D unresolved. The CDR3 is made up of 14 amino acids. CDR1 and CDR2 from the germline V gene are SQVTM and ANQGSEA. V was clipped by 5 bases and J by 1 base, with 14 bases between them. The CDR3 protein is CSVNFDTSNTEAFF. In nucleotides, the CDR3 is TGCAGCGTTAATTTCGACACCTCGAACACTGAAGCTTTCTTT.

The V gene is TRBV5-1, the J gene TRBJ2-2, with 10 bases aligning to TRBD2. The CDR3 totals 15 residues. Germline V gives CDR1 SGHRS, CDR2 YFSETQ. The V segment lost 3 bases and the J segment 5 bases; nucleotides outside the gene matches: 4. The CDR3 sequence is CASSSGLAPTGELFF. For the CDR3, the DNA is TGCGCCAGCAGCTCGGGACTAGCGCCTACCGGGGAGCTGTTTTTT.

CDR3 in DNA: TGCGCCAGCAGCTTAAGCGGGAGGGCCTCGTCGACCTACAATGAGCAGTTCTTC. It encodes CASSLSGRASSTYNEQFF. V and J are TRBV5-1 and TRBJ2-1; 10 bases are a match to TRBD2. The V segment lost 2 bases and the J segment 2 bases; nucleotides outside the gene matches: 10. Germline V gene lookup returns CDR1 SGHRS and CDR2 YFSETQ. CDR3 size: 18 residues.

The chain carries TRBV11-3 and TRBJ2-1, with TRBD2 as a possible D gene (6 bases). The CDR3 is 14 amino acids. The V gene lost 3 bases and the J gene lost 1 base, with 7 bases spanning the gap. Germline V gene sequence: CDR1 SGHNT, CDR2 YENEEA. In DNA form, the CDR3 reads TGTGCCAGCAGCTTGGGACTTTCCTACAATGAGCAGTTCTTC. Protein: CASSLGLSYNEQFF.

The rearrangement uses TRBV15 and TRBJ1-2; tentative D call: TRBD1 (5 bases). With 3 bases removed from V and 3 bases from J, the gap between germline ends came to 14 bases. CDR1 and CDR2 from the germline V gene are LNHNV and YYDKDF (reference sequence). This CDR3 is built from 15 residues. CDR3 sequence reads: CATSSRTEGHYGYTF. CDR3 nucleotides: TGTGCCACCAGCAGTCGGACGGAGGGACACTATGGCTACACCTTC.

The chain links TRBV5-6 to TRBJ2-1, with a weak D call TRBD1 (6 bases). The V end was cut by 4 bases, the J end by 5 bases, with 7 bases between. The CDR3 extends over 12 amino acids. Looked up from germline, CDR1 is SGHDT and CDR2 is YYEEEE. The CDR3 loop is CASSEGDNEQFF. The DNA for the CDR3 is TGTGCCAGCAGCGAGGGGGACAATGAGCAGTTCTTC.

The CDR3 DNA is TGTGCCAGCAGCAAATACTTTCGGGACACGGGTGACGAGCAGTACTTC. This gives the protein CASSKYFRDTGDEQYF. The chain couples TRBV14 to TRBJ2-7; D possibly corresponds to TRBD1 (6 bases). Germline lookup yields CDR1 SGHDN and CDR2 FVKESK. The V and J ends lost 5 bases and 5 bases respectively, with 22 bases between them. The CDR3 sequence is 16 residues long.

The CDR3 region is CASRLQGATGNTIYF. The CDR3 bases are TGTGCCAGCAGACTCCAGGGGGCCACTGGAAACACCATATATTTT. The chain combines TRBV6-1 with TRBJ1-3; 8 bases fit TRBD1. V shed 6 bases, J shed 2 bases, and the junction held 6 bases outside the gene matches. The CDR3 length is 15 residues. Germline CDR1 reads MNHNS; CDR2 reads SASEGT.

This sequence joins TRBV30 and TRBJ2-2; 7 positions match TRBD1. Germline loops: CDR1 GTSNPN, CDR2 SVGIG (reference sequence). The junction had 10 bases not matched to a gene; V was cut back by 5 bases and J by 1 base. The CDR3 runs 16 residues. The CDR3: CAWASIGTVNTGELFF. CDR3 nucleotides: TGTGCCTGGGCTTCAATCGGGACAGTGAACACCGGGGAGCTGTTTTTT.

The chain links TRBV29-1 to TRBJ1-2, with TRBD1 as a possible D gene (6 bases). The CDR3 is 13 residues long. Trimming left V 7 bases short and J 2 bases short, with 14 bases between. Per the germline V gene, CDR1 is SQVTM and CDR2 is ANQGSEA. The CDR3 sequence: CSAPSQGNYGYTF. CDR3 DNA sequence: TGCAGCGCCCCCAGCCAGGGGAACTATGGCTACACCTTC. Using reference TRBV29-1 and TRBJ1-2 for the parts outside the CDR3, the full variable domain is SAVISQKPSRDICQRGTSLTIQCQVDSQVTMMFWYRQQPGQSLTLIATANQGSEATYESGFVIDKFPISRPNLTFSTLTVSNMSPEDSSIYLCSAPSQGNYGYTFGSGTRLTVV.

J is TRBJ2-3 and V is TRBV7-6; 9 positions agree with TRBD2. From germline, CDR1 is SGHVS and CDR2 FNYEAQ. With V trimmed by 4 bases and J by 0 bases, 2 bases remained unmatched. The CDR3 has 15 residues. Here the CDR3 DNA reads TGTGCCAGCAGCTGGGCGGGAGGGAGCACAGATACGCAGTATTTT. Its translation is CASSWAGGSTDTQYF.

The V gene is TRBV28, the J gene TRBJ2-3, with 8 bases aligning to TRBD2. The CDR3 is 14 amino acids. Germline CDR1 MDHEN, CDR2 SYDVKM. V was clipped by 7 bases and J by 4 bases; unmatched bases: 7. CDR3 bases: TGTGCCAGCATTAAGCGGGAGTTACCAGATACGCAGTATTTT. Its protein product is CASIKRELPDTQYF.

Note on this clone: At one of its ends the junction is not consistent with the germline gene, which may arise from a read error. The rearrangement links TRBV2 to TRBJ2-5; 9 bases line up with TRBD1. The CDR3 has 14 amino acids. Germline V gene sequence: CDR1 SNHLY, CDR2 FYNNEI. The CDR3 reads CASTLDRGGEAQYF. The CDR3 DNA reads as TGTGCCAGCACTTTGGACAGGGGAGGAGAGGCCCAGTACTTC.

V usage is TRBV15 and J usage is TRBJ2-2; 8 bases fit TRBD2. This CDR3 spans 19 amino acids. Germline V CDR1 and CDR2: LNHNV, YYDKDF (reference sequence). With 0 bases clipped from V and 8 bases from J, the junction kept 17 bases outside the gene matches. The CDR3 loop reads CATSREGIWREESFGELFF. The CDR3 DNA is TGTGCCACCAGCAGAGAGGGTATCTGGCGGGAGGAGAGTTTTGGGGAGCTGTTTTTT.

V gene TRBV29-1 combines with J gene TRBJ2-7; the match to TRBD1 covers 7 bases. The germline CDR1 and CDR2 sequences are SQVTM and ANQGSEA. The V segment lost 3 bases and the J segment 3 bases; nucleotides outside the gene matches: 17. This CDR3 comprises 17 residues. The CDR3 spells CSVEVVGLGTAVYEQYF. CDR3 DNA sequence: TGCAGCGTTGAGGTTGTCGGATTAGGGACAGCTGTCTACGAGCAGTACTTC.